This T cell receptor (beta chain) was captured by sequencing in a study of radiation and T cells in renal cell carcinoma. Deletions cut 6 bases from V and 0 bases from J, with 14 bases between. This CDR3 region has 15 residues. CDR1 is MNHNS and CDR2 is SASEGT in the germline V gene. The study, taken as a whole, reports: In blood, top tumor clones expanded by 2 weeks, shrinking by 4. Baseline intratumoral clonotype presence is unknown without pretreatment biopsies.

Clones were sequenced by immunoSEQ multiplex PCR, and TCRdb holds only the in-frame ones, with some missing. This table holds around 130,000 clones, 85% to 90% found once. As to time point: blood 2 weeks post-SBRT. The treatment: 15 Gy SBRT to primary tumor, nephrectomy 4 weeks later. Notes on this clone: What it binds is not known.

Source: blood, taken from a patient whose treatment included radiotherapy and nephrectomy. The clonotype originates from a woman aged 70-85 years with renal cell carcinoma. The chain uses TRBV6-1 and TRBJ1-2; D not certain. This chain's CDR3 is CASRIYLEANYGYTF. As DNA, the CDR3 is TGTGCCAGCAGGATATATCTGGAAGCTAACTATGGCTACACCTTC.